The rows below give T cell receptor beta chains drawn from one sample of a study of blood T cell repertoires in COVID-19. Libraries were prepared by immunoSEQ multiplex PCR; TCRdb keeps only in-frame clonotypes and omits some of them. The data show roughly 280,000 clones, less than 85% seen once. The sample taken for sequencing was peripheral blood. The receptors derive from a man in his sixties who had recovered from COVID-19. The CDR3 runs from the conserved cysteine through the conserved F or W. Size tells how often a clone was seen (once, few, many) or the class of an expanded clone, and some rows leave it out.

size	V	CDR3
few	TRBV29-1	CSVLRGTNEKLFF
.	TRBV5-1	CASSPGAGATYEQYF
.	TRBV5-1	CASSFSGQGAGDTQYF
.	TRBV20-1	CSASGANQPQHF
.	TRBV29-1	CSGGTSGRGYEQFF
.	TRBV5-1	CASSAGILADTQYF
.	TRBV5-4	CASSFNGDSPFYGYTF
.	TRBV7-6	CASSLGPRHNQPQHF
.	TRBV5-8	CASSGGASGVQETQYF
once	TRBV7-9	CASSLAQLPTYEQYF
.	TRBV10-2	CASSESLAGGREQYF
.	TRBV11-3	CASSLDLLGVTGELFF
many	TRBV5-6	CASSPTGGNEQYF
.	TRBV6-5	CASSFAGGQRPYEQYF
.	TRBV6-1	CASSDGGAYREVLFF
few	TRBV5-1	CASSRLALSDGTGELFF
.	TRBV15	CATSKDSLNTEAFF
.	TRBV19	CASSQDRGREQYF
.	TRBV6-5	CASRRQGPWGEQYF
.	TRBV5-1	CASSLRAGGPGELFF
.	TRBV28	CASSPARGAYEQYF
.	TRBV5-4	CASSLARGSGANVLTF
.	TRBV27	CASSRASGGQETQYF
.	TRBV4-1	CASSQDPGVGGSLNSPLHF
few	TRBV11-2	CASSFLLAGVEQFF
.	TRBV6-1	CASSESGAGELFF
once	TRBV7-2	CASSLVENEQFF
.	TRBV7-2	CASSQGLAGGRGDTQYF
few	TRBV2	CASSDRGVAEAFF
.	TRBV18	CASSPGQNEKLFF
once	TRBV19	CASSEQRSGAGEQYF
.	TRBV7-9	CASSLVEGRRSEQYF
.	TRBV2	CASRGRTGTSTDTQYF
.	TRBV11-2	CASSGQGYEQYF
.	TRBV5-1	CASSLGDSPREKLFF
.	TRBV11-1	CASSLNRGQAEQYF
.	TRBV19	CASSIQGLNYGYTF
.	TRBV6-2/TRBV6-3	CASSQGAWGGRYEQYF
once	TRBV5-4	CASSSRGANTEAFF
.	TRBV30	CACEQNRDRRSPLHF
.	TRBV5-1	CASSPLAGGPYGYTF
.	TRBV2	CASSGTSGGGELFF
.	TRBV7-9	CASSLALGGDSPLHF
.	TRBV24-1	CATSDRRTLTNVLTF
.	TRBV6-2/TRBV6-3	CASSYMGGGDTQYF
.	TRBV5-5	CASSLSPGSLNQPQHF
.	TRBV2	CASFPRAEPNTEAFF
.	TRBV5-6	CASSLVQRGGTEAFF
few	TRBV9	CASSVGRTGQETQYF
.	TRBV19	CASSARQGAITYNEQFF
few	TRBV2	CASSETWAGNQPQHF